This T cell receptor (beta chain) was sequenced in a study of blood T cell repertoires in COVID-19. Overall study context: The origin of the acute and convalescent COVID-19 samples was the United States, Italy and Spain.

Germline assignment: CDR1 SNHLY and CDR2 FYNNEI. The CDR3 runs to 13 residues. The V end was cut by 6 bases, the J end by 0 bases, with 5 bases between. As handled by the study authors: Amplification of reference gene primers provided the estimated nucleated cell counts. Only in-frame clones appear in the TCRdb table, and some are missing; sequencing was by immunoSEQ multiplex PCR. From that table come the V and J calls and clone size; the DNA was used to work out D and trimming. The table has tens of thousands of clones, under 85% seen once. The specimen was peripheral blood. This clonotype was sampled from a man aged 55 to 70 with active COVID-19. This chain uses TRBV2 with TRBJ1-4; D gene uncertain. The CDR3 protein is CASSSATNEKLFF. DNA for the CDR3: TGTGCCAGCAGCAGTGCAACTAATGAAAAACTGTTTTTT. Full variable domain (missing parts from reference TRBV2 and TRBJ1-4): EPEVTQTPSHQVTQMGQEVILRCVPISNHLYFYWYRQILGQKVEFLVSFYNNEISEKSEIFDDQFSVERPDGSNFTLKIRSTKLEDSAMYFCASSSATNEKLFFGSGTQLSVL.